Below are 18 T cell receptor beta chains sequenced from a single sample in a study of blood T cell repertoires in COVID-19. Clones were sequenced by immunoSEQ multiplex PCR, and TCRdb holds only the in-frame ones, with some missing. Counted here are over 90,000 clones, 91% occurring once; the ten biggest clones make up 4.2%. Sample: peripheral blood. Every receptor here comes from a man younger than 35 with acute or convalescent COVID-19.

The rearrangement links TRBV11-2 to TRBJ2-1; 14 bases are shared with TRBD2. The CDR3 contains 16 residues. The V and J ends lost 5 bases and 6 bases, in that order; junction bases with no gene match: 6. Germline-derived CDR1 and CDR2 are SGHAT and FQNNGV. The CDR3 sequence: CASSLGLAGGPNEQFF. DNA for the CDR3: TGTGCCAGCAGCCTTGGACTAGCGGGAGGACCCAATGAGCAGTTCTTC.

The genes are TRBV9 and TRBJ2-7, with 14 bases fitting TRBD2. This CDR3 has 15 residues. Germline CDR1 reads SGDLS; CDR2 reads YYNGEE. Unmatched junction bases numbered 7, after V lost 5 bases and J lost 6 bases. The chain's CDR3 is CASSGLAGGLFEQYF. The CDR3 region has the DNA TGTGCCAGCAGTGGACTAGCGGGAGGCCTATTCGAGCAGTACTTC.

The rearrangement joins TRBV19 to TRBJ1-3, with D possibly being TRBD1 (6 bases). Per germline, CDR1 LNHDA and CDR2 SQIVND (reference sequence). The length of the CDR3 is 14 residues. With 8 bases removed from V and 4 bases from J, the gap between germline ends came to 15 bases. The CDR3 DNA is TGTGCCAGTGAGGACAGCCGATGGGGAAACACCATATATTTT. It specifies CASEDSRWGNTIYF.

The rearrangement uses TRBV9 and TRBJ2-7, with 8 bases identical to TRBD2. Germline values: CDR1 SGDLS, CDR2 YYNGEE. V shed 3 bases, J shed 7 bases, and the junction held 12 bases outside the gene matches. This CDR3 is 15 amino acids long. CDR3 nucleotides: TGTGCCAGCAGCGCTAGCGGCAACCGCGGGGGGGAGCAGTACTTC. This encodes CASSASGNRGGEQYF.

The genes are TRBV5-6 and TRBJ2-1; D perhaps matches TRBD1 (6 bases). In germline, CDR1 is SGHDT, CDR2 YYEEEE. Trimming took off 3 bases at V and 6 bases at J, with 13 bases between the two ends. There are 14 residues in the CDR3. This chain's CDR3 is CASSWKQGPNEQFF. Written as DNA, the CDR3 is TGTGCCAGCAGCTGGAAACAGGGACCCAATGAGCAGTTCTTC.

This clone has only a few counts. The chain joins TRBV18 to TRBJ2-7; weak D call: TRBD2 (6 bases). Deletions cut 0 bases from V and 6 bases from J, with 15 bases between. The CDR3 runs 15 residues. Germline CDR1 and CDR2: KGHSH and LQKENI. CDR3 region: CASSPPEQGGGEQYF. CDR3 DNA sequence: TGTGCCAGCTCACCACCGGAGCAGGGAGGAGGCGAGCAGTACTTC.

DNA for the CDR3: TGTGCCAGCAGCTTATATGGGGGCGATCAGCCCCAGCATTTT. Protein: CASSLYGGDQPQHF. The chain couples TRBV11-2 to TRBJ1-5; TRBD1 is a possible D gene (6 bases). The CDR3 is 14 amino acids. V dropped 2 bases and J dropped 5 bases, with 10 bases sitting between them. The germline gives CDR1 SGHAT, CDR2 FQNNGV.

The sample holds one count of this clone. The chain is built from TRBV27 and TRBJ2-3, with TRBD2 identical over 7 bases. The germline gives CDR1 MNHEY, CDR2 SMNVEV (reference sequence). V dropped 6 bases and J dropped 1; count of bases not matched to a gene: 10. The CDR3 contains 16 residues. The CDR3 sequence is CASSFLGRAGTDTQYF. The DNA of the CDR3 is TGTGCCAGCAGCTTCCTGGGGAGGGCGGGCACAGATACGCAGTATTTT.

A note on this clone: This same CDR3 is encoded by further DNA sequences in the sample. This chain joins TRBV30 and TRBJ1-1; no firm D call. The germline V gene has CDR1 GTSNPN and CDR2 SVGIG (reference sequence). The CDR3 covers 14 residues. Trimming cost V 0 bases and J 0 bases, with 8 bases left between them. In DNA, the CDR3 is TGTGCCTGGAGTGTACACAGAATGAACACTGAAGCTTTCTTT. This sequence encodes CAWSVHRMNTEAFF. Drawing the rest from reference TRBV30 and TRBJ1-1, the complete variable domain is SQTIHQWPATLVQPVGSPLSLECTVEGTSNPNLYWYRQAAGRGLQLLFYSVGIGQISSEVPQNLSASRPQDRQFILSSKKLLLSDSGFYLCAWSVHRMNTEAFFGQGTRLTVV.

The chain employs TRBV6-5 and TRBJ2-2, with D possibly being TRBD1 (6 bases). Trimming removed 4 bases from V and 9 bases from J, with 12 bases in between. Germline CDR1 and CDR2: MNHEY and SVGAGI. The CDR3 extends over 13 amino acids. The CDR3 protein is CASSSTGSRELFF. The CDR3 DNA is TGTGCCAGCAGTTCCACAGGGTCCCGGGAGCTGTTTTTT.

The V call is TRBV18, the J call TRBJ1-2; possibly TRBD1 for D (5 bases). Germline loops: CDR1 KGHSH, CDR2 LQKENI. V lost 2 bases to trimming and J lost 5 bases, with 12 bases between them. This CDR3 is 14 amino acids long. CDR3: CASSPDSLGYGYTF. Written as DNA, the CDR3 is TGTGCCAGCTCACCAGACAGCCTTGGGTATGGCTACACCTTC.

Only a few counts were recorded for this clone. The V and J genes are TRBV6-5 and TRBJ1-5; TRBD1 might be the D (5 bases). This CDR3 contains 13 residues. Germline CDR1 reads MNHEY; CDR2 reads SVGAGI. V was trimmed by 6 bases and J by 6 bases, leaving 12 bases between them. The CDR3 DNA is TGTGCCAGCAGGAGGGACTCACCTCAGCCCCAGCATTTT. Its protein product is CASRRDSPQPQHF.

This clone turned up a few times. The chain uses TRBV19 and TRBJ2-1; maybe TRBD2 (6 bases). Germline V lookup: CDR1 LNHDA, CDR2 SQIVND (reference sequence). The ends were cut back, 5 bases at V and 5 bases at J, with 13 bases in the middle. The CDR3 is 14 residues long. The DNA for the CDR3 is TGTGCCAGTAGTCGAACCGGGAGAGACAATGAGCAGTTCTTC. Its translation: CASSRTGRDNEQFF.

DNA of the CDR3: TGTGCCAGCACCCCGCAAGTGGGAGTATACAATGAGCAGTTCTTC. Translating it yields CASTPQVGVYNEQFF. The J gene is TRBJ2-1, the V gene TRBV5-4; perhaps TRBD2 as D (5 bases). Trimming stripped 6 bases from V and 4 bases from J, with 17 bases between. The CDR3 has 15 amino acids. Germline V CDR1 and CDR2: SGHNT, YYREEE (reference sequence).

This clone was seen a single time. Written as DNA, the CDR3 is TGTGCCAGCAGCTTAGGGGTAGCGGGGACTAGCACAGATACGCAGTATTTT. Translated: CASSLGVAGTSTDTQYF. The chain uses TRBV7-9 and TRBJ2-3, with 8 bases identical to TRBD2. CDR1 is SEHNR, CDR2 FQNEAQ, per germline (reference sequence). V lost 1 base to trimming and J lost 0 bases; unmatched junction nucleotides: 6. The CDR3 runs to 17 residues.

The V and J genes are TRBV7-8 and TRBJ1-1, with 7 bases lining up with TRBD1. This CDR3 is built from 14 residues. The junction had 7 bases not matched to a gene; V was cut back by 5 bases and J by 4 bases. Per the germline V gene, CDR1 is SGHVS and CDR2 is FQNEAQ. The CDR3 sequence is CASSPGGRITEAFF. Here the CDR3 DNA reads TGTGCCAGCAGCCCAGGGGGTAGGATCACTGAAGCTTTCTTT. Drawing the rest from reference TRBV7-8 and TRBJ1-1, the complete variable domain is GAGVSQSPRYKVAKRGQDVALRCDPISGHVSLFWYQQALGQGPEFLTYFQNEAQLDKSGLPSDRFFAERPEGSVSTLKIQRTQQEDSAVYLCASSPGGRITEAFFGQGTRLTVV.

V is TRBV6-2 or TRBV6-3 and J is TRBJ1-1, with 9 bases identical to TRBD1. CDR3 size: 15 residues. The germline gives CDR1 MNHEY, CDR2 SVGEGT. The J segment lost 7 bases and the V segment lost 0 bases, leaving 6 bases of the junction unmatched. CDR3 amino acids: CASSYSKRTGDEAFF. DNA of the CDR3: TGTGCCAGCAGTTACTCTAAGCGGACAGGGGATGAAGCTTTCTTT.

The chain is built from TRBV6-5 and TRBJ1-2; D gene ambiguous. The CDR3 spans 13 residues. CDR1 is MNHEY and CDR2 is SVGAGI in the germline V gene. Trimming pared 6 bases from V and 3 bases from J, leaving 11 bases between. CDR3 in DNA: TGTGCCAGCAGCAGGACCGGGGACTATGGCTACACCTTC. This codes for CASSRTGDYGYTF.